A selection of T cell receptor beta chains follows, all from one sample in a study of blood T cell repertoires in COVID-19. Libraries were prepared by immunoSEQ multiplex PCR; TCRdb keeps only in-frame clonotypes and omits some of them. Here the sample spans approximately 260,000 clones, around 90% being singletons. The material sequenced was peripheral blood. Source of these receptors: a woman aged 70 to 79 with COVID-19, enrolled during active disease. CDR3s include the opening cysteine and the closing phenylalanine or tryptophan. A D gene is named only where the DNA matches it firmly.

>TRBD2|TRBV6-5|TRBJ2-1
CASERESGNEQFF
TGTGCCAGCGAGCGGGAGTCGGGCAATGAGCAGTTCTTC
>NA|TRBV11-3|TRBJ2-7
CASRLKDTQQYF
TGTGCCAGCAGGCTTAAAGACACTCAGCAGTACTTC
>TRBD1|TRBV5-1|TRBJ2-2
CATNRGQGVPGELFF
TGCGCCACCAACCGGGGACAGGGGGTCCCCGGGGAGCTGTTTTTT
>NA|TRBV5-1|TRBJ1-4
CASSLTATNEKLFF
TGCGCCAGCAGCCTGACTGCAACTAATGAAAAACTGTTTTTT
>NA|TRBV3-1/TRBV3-2|TRBJ1-1
CASTPRGNTEAFF
TGTGCCAGCACCCCCCGAGGGAACACTGAAGCTTTCTTT
>NA|TRBV6-5|TRBJ1-2
CASSYGAGVGYTF
TGTGCCAGCAGTTACGGAGCCGGGGTTGGCTACACCTTC
>NA|TRBV3-1/TRBV3-2|TRBJ2-7
CASSLTGAAHEQYF
TGTGCCAGCAGCCTCACTGGGGCTGCCCACGAGCAGTACTTC
>NA|TRBV10-3|TRBJ1-4
CAISELDSEKLFF
TGTGCCATCAGTGAATTGGACAGTGAAAAACTGTTTTTT
>NA|TRBV6-2/TRBV6-3|TRBJ2-1
CASSRGTINEQFF
TGTGCCAGCAGTCGGGGGACGATCAATGAGCAGTTCTTC
>NA|TRBV4-1|TRBJ2-2
CASSQESSANTGELFF
TGCGCCAGCAGCCAAGAGTCTAGCGCAAACACCGGGGAGCTGTTTTTT
>NA|TRBV6-5|TRBJ2-1
CASSRLNEQFF
TGTGCCAGCAGTCGACTAAATGAGCAGTTCTTC